This T cell receptor (beta chain) was identified in a study of CD8+ T cells in alopecia areata. Overall study findings and caveats: The link between baseline CD8+ expansion and response remains uncertain with one nonresponder. Scalp data also include sequences from resident alphabeta T cells of normal skin. During tofacitinib treatment, many expanded lesional clones remained in scalp and blood.

Regarding treatment: oral pan-JAK inhibitor, 5-10 mg twice daily. The V and J ends lost 0 bases and 5 bases respectively, with 12 bases between them. The CDR3 is made up of 16 amino acids. CDR1 is SGDLS, CDR2 YYNGEE, per germline. Reverse transcribed after extraction, RNA yielded cDNA as the sequencing template. Assay used: immunoSEQ multiplex PCR; TCRdb lists only in-frame clones, some missing. The sample lists under 200,000 clones, roughly 65% occurring once. Details on this clone: Its antigen remains unknown.

V gene TRBV9 combines with J gene TRBJ1-6; maybe TRBD1 (6 bases). The sample consisted of CD4+ T cells sorted from blood, taken at week 4, from a patient treated with tofacitinib. This TCR was sampled from a human donor with alopecia areata. CDR3 residues: CASSVAGGGHNSPLHF. Here the CDR3 DNA reads TGTGCCAGCAGCGTAGCGGGAGGGGGACATAATTCACCCCTCCACTTT.